This note documents a single T cell receptor (beta chain) sequence. The data stem from a study of Ad26.COV2.S vaccination and SARS-CoV-2 variants. Treatment described: roughly 20 received Ad26.COV2.S at low or high dose, single or two shots; several received placebo; per-sample allocation not given. Day 63 after the first injection of vaccine or placebo was the sampling time. Produced via immunoSEQ multiplex PCR; TCRdb's table is partial and in-frame only. The sample contains about 350,000 clones, 75% to 90% of which appear only once. The ends lost 4 bases at V and 6 bases at J; junction bases unmatched: 6. Germline V lookup: CDR1 LNHDA, CDR2 SQIVND (reference sequence). The CDR3 is made up of 15 amino acids.

The rearrangement uses TRBV19 and TRBJ1-6, with TRBD1 matching 7 bases. Material: peripheral blood, obtained in a trial of Ad26.COV2.S vaccine versus placebo. This clonotype was sampled from a person aged 18-60 years who received the Ad26.COV2.S COVID-19 vaccine or a placebo. This CDR3 is CASSTYRGGNSPLHF. For the CDR3, the DNA is TGTGCCAGTAGTACCTACAGGGGAGGTAATTCACCCCTCCACTTT.